One T cell receptor (beta chain) is described in this entry. At one end, the junction sequence differs from germline, possibly due to a read error. The data are from a study of T cells in Graves' hyperthyroidism and ophthalmopathy. The CDR3 is 13 amino acids. In germline, CDR1 is SGHTA, CDR2 FQGTGA. Template material for amplifying TCR beta CDR3 regions consisted of RNA transcripts. An initial round of RT-PCR targeting the TCR CDR3 relied on the HTBI primer set. TCRdb redid the calling of the multiplex PCR reads with MiXCR, one entry per CDR3 protein. The data contain about 200,000 distinct CDR3 sequences, more than 15% of them singletons. In patients aged 18 to 65, hyperthyroidism was newly diagnosed, with duration under 2 months. The authors obtained PBMCs from 9 to 10 ml of fresh peripheral blood.

The sequence was obtained from a man aged 50-59 years with Graves' hyperthyroidism. The V and J genes are TRBV7-3 and TRBJ2-1; the D gene is possibly TRBD2 (5 bases). Sample: blood. The CDR3 spells CASSSRVGNEQLF. CDR3 sequence (DNA): TGTGCCAGCAGCTCGAGGGTTGGCAATGAGCAGCTCTTC.